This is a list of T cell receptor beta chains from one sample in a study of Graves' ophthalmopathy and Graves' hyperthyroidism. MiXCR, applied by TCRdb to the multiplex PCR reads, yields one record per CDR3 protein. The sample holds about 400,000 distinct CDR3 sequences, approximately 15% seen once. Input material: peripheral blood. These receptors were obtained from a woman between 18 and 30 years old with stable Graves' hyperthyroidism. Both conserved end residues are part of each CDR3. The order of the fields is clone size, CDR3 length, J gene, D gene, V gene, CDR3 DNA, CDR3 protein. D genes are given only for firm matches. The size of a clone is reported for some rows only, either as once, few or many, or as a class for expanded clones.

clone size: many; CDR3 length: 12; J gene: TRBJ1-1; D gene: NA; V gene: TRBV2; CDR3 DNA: TGTGCCAGCAGTGAATATTTCACTGAAGCTTTCTTT; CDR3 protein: CASSEYFTEAFF
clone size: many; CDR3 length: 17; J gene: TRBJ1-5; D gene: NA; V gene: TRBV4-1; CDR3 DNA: TGCGCCAGCAGCCAAACTCGGGGGGGCGGTTTCAGTCAGCCCCAGCATTTT; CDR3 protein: CASSQTRGGGFSQPQHF
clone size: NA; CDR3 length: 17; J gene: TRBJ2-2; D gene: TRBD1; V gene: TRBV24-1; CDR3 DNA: TGTGCCACCAGTGGAATGGGCAGGGCAGGGGGCACCGGGGAGCTGTTTTTT; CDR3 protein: CATSGMGRAGGTGELFF
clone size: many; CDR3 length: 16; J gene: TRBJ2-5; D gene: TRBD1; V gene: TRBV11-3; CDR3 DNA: TGTGCCAGCAGCGCCCCCGGGACAGGGGGCTTAGAGACCCAGTACTTC; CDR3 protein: CASSAPGTGGLETQYF
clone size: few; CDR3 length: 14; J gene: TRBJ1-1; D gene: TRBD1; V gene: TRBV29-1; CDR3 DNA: TGCAGCGCCCCCACCCAGGGGGAAGGAACTGAAGCTTTCTTT; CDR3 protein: CSAPTQGEGTEAFF
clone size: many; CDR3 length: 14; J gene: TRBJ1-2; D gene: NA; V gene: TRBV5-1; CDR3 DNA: TGCGCCAGCAGCTCTGTCGAACGGGGCTATGGCTACACCTTC; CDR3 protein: CASSSVERGYGYTF
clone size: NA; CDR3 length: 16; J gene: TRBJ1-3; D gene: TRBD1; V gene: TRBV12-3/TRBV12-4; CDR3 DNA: TGTGCCAGCAGTCCCTCGTACAGGGGGCTACGAAACACCATATATTTT; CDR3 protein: CASSPSYRGLRNTIYF
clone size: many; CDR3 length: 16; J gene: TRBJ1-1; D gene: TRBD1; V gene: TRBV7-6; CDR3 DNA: TGTGCCAGCAGCGTGGGACAGGGGAATATGAACACTGAAGCTTTCTTT; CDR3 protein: CASSVGQGNMNTEAFF
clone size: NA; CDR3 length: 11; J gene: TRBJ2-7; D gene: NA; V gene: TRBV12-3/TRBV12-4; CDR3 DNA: TGTGCCAGCGGTTTTCATCGGGAGCAGTACTTC; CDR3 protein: CASGFHREQYF
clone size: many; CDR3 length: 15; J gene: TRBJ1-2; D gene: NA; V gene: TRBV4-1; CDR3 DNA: TGCGCCAGCAGCCAAGACCAGGGGTTCGACTATGGCTACACCTTC; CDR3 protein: CASSQDQGFDYGYTF
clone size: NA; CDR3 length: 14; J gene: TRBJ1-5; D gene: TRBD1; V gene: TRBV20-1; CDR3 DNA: TGCAGTGCTAGCCGTTCAGGGGGCGGTCAGCCCCAGCATTTT; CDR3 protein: CSASRSGGGQPQHF
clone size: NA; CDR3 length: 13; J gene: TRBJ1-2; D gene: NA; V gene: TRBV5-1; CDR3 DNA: TGCGCCAGCAGCTTGGATCATAACTATGGCTACACCTTC; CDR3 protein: CASSLDHNYGYTF
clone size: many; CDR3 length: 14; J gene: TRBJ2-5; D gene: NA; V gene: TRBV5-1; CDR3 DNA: TGTGCCAGCAGTCTGGGGAGCGGGCAAGAGACCCAGTACTTC; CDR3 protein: CASSLGSGQETQYF
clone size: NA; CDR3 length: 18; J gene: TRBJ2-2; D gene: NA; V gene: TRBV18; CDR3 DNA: TGTGCCAGCTCACCACTCATGCGGGGTCCCGCGAACACCGGGGAGCTGTTTTTT; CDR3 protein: CASSPLMRGPANTGELFF
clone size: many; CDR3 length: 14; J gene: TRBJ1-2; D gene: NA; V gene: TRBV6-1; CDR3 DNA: TGTTTGGCAGCCCGGCGAATTGGGGTCTATGGCTACACCTTC; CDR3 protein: CLAARRIGVYGYTF
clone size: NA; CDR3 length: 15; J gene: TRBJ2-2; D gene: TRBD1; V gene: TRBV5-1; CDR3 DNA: TGCGCCAGCAGCTTCTGGACAGGAAACACCGGGGAGCTGTTTTTT; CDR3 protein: CASSFWTGNTGELFF
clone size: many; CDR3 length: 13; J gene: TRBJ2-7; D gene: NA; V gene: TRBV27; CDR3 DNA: TGTGCCAGCAGTCCCCCTGGGATGCACGAGCAGTACTTC; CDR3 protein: CASSPPGMHEQYF
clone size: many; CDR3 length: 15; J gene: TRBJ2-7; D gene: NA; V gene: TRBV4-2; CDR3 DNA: TGTGCCAGCAGCCAAGAGTCCCCCAGGGCCCTCGAGCAGTACTTC; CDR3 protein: CASSQESPRALEQYF
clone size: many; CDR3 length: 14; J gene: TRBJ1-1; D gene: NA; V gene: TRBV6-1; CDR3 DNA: TGTGCCAGCAGGCCCAGGGAGGGAAAGTTCCGGGCTTTCTTT; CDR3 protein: CASRPREGKFRAFF
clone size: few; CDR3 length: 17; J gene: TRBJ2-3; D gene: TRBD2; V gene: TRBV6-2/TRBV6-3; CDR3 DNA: TGTGCCAGCAGTTACTCGGGACTAGCGGGGGGGTTGGCTACGCAGTATTTT; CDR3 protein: CASSYSGLAGGLATQYF
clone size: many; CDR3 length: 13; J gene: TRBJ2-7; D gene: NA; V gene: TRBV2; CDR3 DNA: TGTGCCAGCAGTGAAGGGTATTCGGACGAGCAGTACTTC; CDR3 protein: CASSEGYSDEQYF
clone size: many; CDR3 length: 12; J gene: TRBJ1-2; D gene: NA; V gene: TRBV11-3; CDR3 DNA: TGTGCCAGCAGTCAGAATGGGTATGGCTACACCTTC; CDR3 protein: CASSQNGYGYTF
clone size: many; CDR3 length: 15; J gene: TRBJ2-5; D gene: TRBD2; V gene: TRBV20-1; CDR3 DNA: TGCAGTGCTGGATCATGGCGGGGGGAGCGAGAGACCCAGTACTTC; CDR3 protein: CSAGSWRGERETQYF
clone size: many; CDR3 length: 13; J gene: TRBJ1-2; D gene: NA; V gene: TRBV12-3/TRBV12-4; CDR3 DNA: TGTGCCAGCAGCTTCCCGGACAGCTATGGCTACACCTTC; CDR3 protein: CASSFPDSYGYTF
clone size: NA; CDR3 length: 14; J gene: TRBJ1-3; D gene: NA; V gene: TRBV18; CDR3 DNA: TGTGCCAGCTCACCACCCGCCGGGTTTAGCGCCATATATTTT; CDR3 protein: CASSPPAGFSAIYF
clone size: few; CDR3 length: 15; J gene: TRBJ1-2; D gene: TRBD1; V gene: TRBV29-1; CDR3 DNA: TGCAGCGTTGAAAAGGCCAGGGGGCCCCGCTATGGCTACACCTTC; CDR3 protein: CSVEKARGPRYGYTF
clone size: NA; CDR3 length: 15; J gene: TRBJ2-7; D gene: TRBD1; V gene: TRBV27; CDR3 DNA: TGTGCCAGCCAGTCGGTATGGGGACAGAGCTACGAGCAGTACTTC; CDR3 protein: CASQSVWGQSYEQYF
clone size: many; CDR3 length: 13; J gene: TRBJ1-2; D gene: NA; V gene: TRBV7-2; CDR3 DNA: TGTGCCAGCAGCAACAGCCTATTCTATGGCTACACCTTC; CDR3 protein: CASSNSLFYGYTF
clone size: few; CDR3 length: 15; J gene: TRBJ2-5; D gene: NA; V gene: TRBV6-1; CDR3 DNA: TGTGCCAGCAGCTCCCCGACGGTAAATAGGGAGACCCAGTACTTC; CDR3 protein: CASSSPTVNRETQYF
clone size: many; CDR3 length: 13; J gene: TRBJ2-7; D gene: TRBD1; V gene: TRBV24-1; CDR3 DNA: TGTGCCACCAGTGCTTGGACAGGAGAGGAGCAGTACTTC; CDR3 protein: CATSAWTGEEQYF
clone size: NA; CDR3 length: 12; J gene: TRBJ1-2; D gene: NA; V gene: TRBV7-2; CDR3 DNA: TGTGCCAGCAGCTTTGGCGGCGCTGGCTACACCTTC; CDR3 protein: CASSFGGAGYTF
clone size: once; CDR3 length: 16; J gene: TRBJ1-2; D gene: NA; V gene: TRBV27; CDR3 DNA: TGTGCCAGCAGTTTTGAGCGGGCCCCACATAACTATGGCTACACCTTC; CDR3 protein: CASSFERAPHNYGYTF
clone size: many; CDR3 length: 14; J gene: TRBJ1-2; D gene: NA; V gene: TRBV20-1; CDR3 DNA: TGCAGTGCTAGAGATCAAGGCCGCACACACGGCTACACCTTC; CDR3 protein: CSARDQGRTHGYTF
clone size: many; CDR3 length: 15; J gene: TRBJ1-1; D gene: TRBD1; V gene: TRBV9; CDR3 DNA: TGTGCCAGCAGCGTAGAGGGGACAGGGGTCACTGAAGCTTTCTTT; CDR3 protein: CASSVEGTGVTEAFF
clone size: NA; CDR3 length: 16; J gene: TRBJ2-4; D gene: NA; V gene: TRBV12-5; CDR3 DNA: TGTGCTAGTGGTTCCCCCGATGGGTGGGGCGGAAACATTAAGTACTTC; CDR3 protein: CASGSPDGWGGNIKYF
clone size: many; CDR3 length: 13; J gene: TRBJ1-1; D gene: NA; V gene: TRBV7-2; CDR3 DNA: TGTGCCAGCAGCTTATGGGGGGCGTCTGAAGCTTTCTTT; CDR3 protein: CASSLWGASEAFF
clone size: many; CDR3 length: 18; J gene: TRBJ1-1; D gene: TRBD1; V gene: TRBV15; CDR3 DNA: TGTGCCACCAGCAGAACCCAAAACAGGGGGCTAGCGGGCACTGAAGCTTTCTTT; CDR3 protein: CATSRTQNRGLAGTEAFF
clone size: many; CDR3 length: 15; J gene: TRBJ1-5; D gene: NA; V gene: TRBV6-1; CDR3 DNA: TGTGCCAGCAGTCCCGCCCGGGGGGTTAATCAGCCCCAGCATTTT; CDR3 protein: CASSPARGVNQPQHF
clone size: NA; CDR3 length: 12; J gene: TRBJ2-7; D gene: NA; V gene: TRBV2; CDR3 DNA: TGTGCCAGCAGGTTGTTCGGCTACGAGCAGTACTTC; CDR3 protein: CASRLFGYEQYF
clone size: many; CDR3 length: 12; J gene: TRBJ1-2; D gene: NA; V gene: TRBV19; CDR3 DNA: TGTGCCAGTATAAGACCGAACTATGGCTACACCTTC; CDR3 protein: CASIRPNYGYTF
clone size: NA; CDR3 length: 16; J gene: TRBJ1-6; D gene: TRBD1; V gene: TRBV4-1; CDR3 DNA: TGCGCCAGCAGCCAACGTCCAGGGGGCTTGGTTTCACCCCTCCACTTT; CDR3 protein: CASSQRPGGLVSPLHF
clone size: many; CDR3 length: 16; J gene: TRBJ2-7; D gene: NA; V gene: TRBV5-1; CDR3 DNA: TGCGCCAGCAGCCCTGGACAACGACAGCTGCACCACGAGCAGTACTTC; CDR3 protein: CASSPGQRQLHHEQYF
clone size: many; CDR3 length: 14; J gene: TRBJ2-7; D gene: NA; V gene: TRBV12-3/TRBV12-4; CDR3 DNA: TGTGCCAGCAGCCGCGGGTCTGCCTCCTACGAGCAGTACTTC; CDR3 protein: CASSRGSASYEQYF
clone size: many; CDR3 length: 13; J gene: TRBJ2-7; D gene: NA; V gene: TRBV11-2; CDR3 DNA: TGTGCCAGCGCCGCCTGGGCAGGGTACGAGCAGTACTTC; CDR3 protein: CASAAWAGYEQYF
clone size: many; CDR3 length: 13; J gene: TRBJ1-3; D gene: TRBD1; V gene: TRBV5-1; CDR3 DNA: TGCGCCAGCCGGGACAGCACTTGGGACACCATATATTTT; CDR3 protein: CASRDSTWDTIYF
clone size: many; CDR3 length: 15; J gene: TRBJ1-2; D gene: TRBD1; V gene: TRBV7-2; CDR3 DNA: TGTGCCAGCAGCTTAGTAGGGACAGGGACCTATGGCTACACCTTC; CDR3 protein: CASSLVGTGTYGYTF
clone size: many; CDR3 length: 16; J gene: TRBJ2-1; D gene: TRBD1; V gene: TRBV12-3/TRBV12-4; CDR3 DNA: TGTGCCAGCAGTTTTGAAGGGACAGGCACCTACAATGAGCAGTTCTTC; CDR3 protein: CASSFEGTGTYNEQFF
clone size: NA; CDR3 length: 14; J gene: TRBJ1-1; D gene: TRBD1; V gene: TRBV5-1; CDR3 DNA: TGCGCCAGCGGGACAGGGGGCCTCAGCACTGAAGCTTTCTTT; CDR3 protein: CASGTGGLSTEAFF
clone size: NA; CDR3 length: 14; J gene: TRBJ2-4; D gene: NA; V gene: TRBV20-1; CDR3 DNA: TGCAGTGCTAGCCAACAGAGAACCAAAAACATTAAGTACTTC; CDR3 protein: CSASQQRTKNIKYF
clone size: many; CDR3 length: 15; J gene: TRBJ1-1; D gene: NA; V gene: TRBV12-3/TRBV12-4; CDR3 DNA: TGTGCCAGCAGTCGGGTGGGGGGCATGAACACTGAAGCTTTCTTT; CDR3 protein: CASSRVGGMNTEAFF
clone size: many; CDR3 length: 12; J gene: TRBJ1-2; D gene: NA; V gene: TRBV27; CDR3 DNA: TGTGCCAGCAGGGGACGGGGCTATGGCTACACCTTC; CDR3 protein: CASRGRGYGYTF
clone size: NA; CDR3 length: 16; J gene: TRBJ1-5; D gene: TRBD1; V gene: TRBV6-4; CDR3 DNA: TGTGCCAGCAGTGACCATCCGGGACAGGGCAATCAGCCCCAGCATTTT; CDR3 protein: CASSDHPGQGNQPQHF
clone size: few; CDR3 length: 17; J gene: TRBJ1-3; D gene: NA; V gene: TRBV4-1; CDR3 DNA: TGCGCCAGCAGCCAAGTCATGGCGGGGATCTCTGGAAACACCATATATTTT; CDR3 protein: CASSQVMAGISGNTIYF
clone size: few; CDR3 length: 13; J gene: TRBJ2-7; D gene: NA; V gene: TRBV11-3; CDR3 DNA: TGTGCCAGCAGCTTAGATTTGAGTGGCGAGCAGTACTTC; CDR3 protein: CASSLDLSGEQYF